Each of the 26 T cell receptor beta chains below was sequenced from the same sample in a study of cytomegalovirus exposure and HLA in healthy donors. The table came from immunoSEQ multiplex PCR; TCRdb's copy has only in-frame clones and leaves some out. The sample gives 55,000 to 75,000 clones, about 95% of which show up once; 1.2% is in the top ten. Sequences were obtained from PBMCs. Every receptor here comes from a woman aged 18-29 years in good health and CMV-seronegative.

The V gene is TRBV5-5, the J gene TRBJ2-7; TRBD2 matches at 7 bases. The CDR3 has 14 amino acids. Trimming took 4 bases from V and 4 from J; bases not matched to a gene: 8. Germline CDR1 and CDR2: SGHKS and YYEKEE (reference sequence). This CDR3 reads CASSRPWEGYEQYF. In DNA form, the CDR3 reads TGTGCCAGCAGCCGACCATGGGAGGGGTACGAGCAGTACTTC.

The chain links TRBV27 to TRBJ2-7; possibly TRBD2 for D (7 bases). CDR3 size: 15 residues. The V and J ends lost 6 bases and 2 bases respectively, with 17 bases between them. Germline CDR1 MNHEY, CDR2 SMNVEV (reference sequence). In DNA form, the CDR3 reads TGTGCCAGCAGGACGGGGGCGCGGGGGCCCTACGAGCAGTACTTC. The encoded protein is CASRTGARGPYEQYF.

The chain joins TRBV28 to TRBJ2-2, with 8 nucleotides matching TRBD2. The germline V gene encodes CDR1 MDHEN and CDR2 SYDVKM. V shed 3 bases and J 4 bases; nucleotides not matched to a gene: 7. The CDR3 is made up of 16 amino acids. The CDR3 spells CASSLLVGGATGELFF. The CDR3 nucleotides read TGTGCCAGCAGTTTGTTGGTCGGGGGGGCCACCGGGGAGCTGTTTTTT.

This clone was counted once. The V gene is TRBV9, the J gene TRBJ2-5, with a weak D call TRBD2 (6 bases). Germline assignment: CDR1 SGDLS and CDR2 YYNGEE. The CDR3 loop spans 16 amino acids. V lost 4 bases and J lost 0, with 16 bases in between. The CDR3: CASSPLESGYQETQYF. The CDR3, as DNA: TGTGCCAGCAGCCCCCTGGAGAGCGGGTACCAAGAGACCCAGTACTTC.

The rearrangement uses TRBV12-5 and TRBJ1-1; D might be TRBD1 (5 bases). The CDR3 sequence is 13 residues long. V dropped 1 base and J dropped 4 bases, with 7 bases sitting between them. CDR1 is LGHNT, CDR2 FRNRAP, per germline. The CDR3 sequence: CASGLEGSTEAFF. The CDR3 nucleotides are TGTGCTAGTGGTTTGGAGGGGTCCACTGAAGCTTTCTTT.

This clone was observed once. The gene calls are TRBV7-8 and TRBJ2-7; a possible D gene is TRBD2 (5 bases). The length of the CDR3 is 14 residues. V was trimmed by 5 bases and J by 3 bases, leaving 14 bases between them. CDR1 and CDR2 (germline): SGHVS, FQNEAQ. CDR3 nucleotides: TGTGCCAGCAGCCCAACTAGTGACGGCTACGAGCAGTACTTC. Protein: CASSPTSDGYEQYF. The full variable domain, in which reference TRBV7-8 and TRBJ2-7 provide the parts outside the CDR3, is GAGVSQSPRYKVAKRGQDVALRCDPISGHVSLFWYQQALGQGPEFLTYFQNEAQLDKSGLPSDRFFAERPEGSVSTLKIQRTQQEDSAVYLCASSPTSDGYEQYFGPGTRLTVT.

J is TRBJ2-7 and V is TRBV4-2; tentatively, D is TRBD1 (5 bases). The CDR3 sequence is 15 residues long. Trimming pared 1 base from V and 4 bases from J, leaving 14 bases between. CDR1 LGHNA and CDR2 YNFKEQ come from the germline V gene. CDR3 residues: CASSQGGAAPYEQYF. CDR3 in DNA: TGTGCCAGCAGCCAAGGTGGGGCAGCCCCATACGAGCAGTACTTC.

The chain links TRBV6-6 to TRBJ1-2, with 7 positions matching TRBD1. With V trimmed by 5 bases and J by 8 bases, 8 bases remained unmatched. This CDR3 region has 13 residues. CDR1 is MNHNY, CDR2 SVGAGI, per germline (reference sequence). The CDR3 coding sequence is TGTGCCAGCAGTCCAAGGGGGCACTGGGGCTACACCTTC. This gives the protein CASSPRGHWGYTF.

This chain uses TRBV27 with TRBJ2-7; 8 bases fit TRBD2. The germline V gene has CDR1 MNHEY and CDR2 SMNVEV (reference sequence). The ends lost 1 base at V and 5 bases at J; junction bases unmatched: 7. The CDR3 has 15 amino acids. As DNA, the CDR3 is TGTGCCAGCAGTTTATATCTCGGGACTAGAAACGAGCAGTACTTC. It encodes CASSLYLGTRNEQYF.

This clone has a single count. It is unclear where the CDR3 begins or ends on the DNA, so no DNA is shown, and the CDR3 is as TCRdb lists it. The V and J genes are TRBV9 and TRBJ1-2; TRBD1 is the table's D call and was not checked against the DNA. Both ends counted, the CDR3 spans 12 residues. Germline CDR1 SGDLS, CDR2 YYNGEE. The CDR3 sequence is CASSVGQGAGTF.

This chain links TRBV2 with TRBJ2-1; 11 bases are a match to TRBD2. Germline V gene sequence: CDR1 SNHLY, CDR2 FYNNEI. The CDR3 is 15 amino acids. The V gene end was trimmed by 7 bases and the J gene end by 12 bases; junction bases not matched to a gene: 14. CDR3 in amino acids: CASNGRTSGQEGQFF. The CDR3 DNA sequence: TGTGCCAGCAACGGCCGGACTAGCGGGCAGGAGGGGCAGTTCTTC. Drawing the rest from reference TRBV2 and TRBJ2-1, the complete variable domain is EPEVTQTPSHQVTQMGQEVILRCVPISNHLYFYWYRQILGQKVEFLVSFYNNEISEKSEIFDDQFSVERPDGSNFTLKIRSTKLEDSAMYFCASNGRTSGQEGQFFGPGTRLTVL.

V gene TRBV9 combines with J gene TRBJ2-5; 9 bases are shared with TRBD2. This CDR3 comprises 15 residues. Per germline, CDR1 SGDLS and CDR2 YYNGEE. Germline trimming cut 0 bases from V and 4 bases from J; bases unmatched to any gene: 4. CDR3: CASSVGGSGGETQYF. CDR3 bases: TGTGCCAGCAGCGTAGGGGGTAGCGGGGGAGAGACCCAGTACTTC.

The chain joins TRBV15 to TRBJ2-3; TRBD2 aligns across 11 bases. The CDR3 totals 17 residues. The germline V gene has CDR1 LNHNV and CDR2 YYDKDF (reference sequence). The junction had 7 bases not matched to a gene; V was cut back by 1 base and J by 4 bases. The CDR3 DNA is TGTGCCACCAGCAGAGGAACCGGGACTAGCGGTTCAGATACGCAGTATTTT. It yields the protein CATSRGTGTSGSDTQYF. Combining the CDR3 with reference TRBV15 and TRBJ2-3 gives the whole variable domain DAMVIQNPRYQVTQFGKPVTLSCSQTLNHNVMYWYQQKSSQAPKLLFHYYDKDFNNEADTPDNFQSRRPNTSFCFLDIRSPGLGDTAMYLCATSRGTGTSGSDTQYFGPGTRLTVL.

The rearrangement links TRBV21-1 to TRBJ1-3; no DNA check was done on the table's D call, TRBD1. TRBV21-1 is a documented pseudogene. CDR3 length: 18 residues. The DNA of the CDR3 is TGTGCCAGCAGCAAAGGTTGGACAGGGCGCTTCTCTGGAAACACCATATATTTT. Translating gives CASSKGWTGRFSGNTIYF.

The chain joins TRBV5-4 to TRBJ2-5; D is perhaps TRBD1 (6 bases). This CDR3 has 14 amino acids. The germline V gene has CDR1 SGHNT and CDR2 YYREEE (reference sequence). V was shortened by 0 bases and J by 1 base, with 7 bases between the two germline ends. CDR3 loop: CASSLATGQETQYF. CDR3 DNA: TGTGCCAGCAGCTTGGCGACAGGCCAAGAGACCCAGTACTTC.

This chain connects TRBV29-1 to TRBJ2-3; D is unresolved. Trimming took off 7 bases at V and 0 bases at J, with 8 bases between the two ends. Germline loops: CDR1 SQVTM, CDR2 ANQGSEA. The length of the CDR3 is 12 residues. Here the CDR3 DNA reads TGCAGCGCCTCCCCTAGCACAGATACGCAGTATTTT. Amino acid sequence: CSASPSTDTQYF.

The rearrangement uses TRBV5-1 and TRBJ2-2, with TRBD2 as a possible D gene (5 bases). V was pared by 0 bases and J by 5 bases, with 11 bases between. Looked up from germline, CDR1 is SGHRS and CDR2 is YFSETQ. This CDR3 is 15 amino acids long. The CDR3 spells CASSLGLERTGELFF. Here the CDR3 DNA reads TGCGCCAGCAGCTTGGGTTTGGAGCGGACCGGGGAGCTGTTTTTT.

V gene TRBV30 combines with J gene TRBJ2-5; 8 nucleotides match TRBD1. Germline V lookup: CDR1 GTSNPN, CDR2 SVGIG (reference sequence). The CDR3 is 13 amino acids. The ends lost 4 bases at V and 5 bases at J; junction bases unmatched: 6. This chain's CDR3 is CAWNGQGHETQYF. The CDR3 DNA reads as TGTGCCTGGAACGGACAGGGACACGAGACCCAGTACTTC.

This clone is a singleton in its sample. The chain recombines TRBV15 with TRBJ2-3, with TRBD2 matching over 16 bases. Germline V gives CDR1 LNHNV, CDR2 YYDKDF (reference sequence). J lost 2 bases, V lost 0 bases, and 8 bases had no gene match. CDR3 length equals 20 residues. CDR3 nucleotides: TGTGCCACCAGCAGAGATCCGGGACTAGCGGGAGGGCGGGTCACAGATACGCAGTATTTT. It specifies CATSRDPGLAGGRVTDTQYF.

The rearrangement links TRBV15 to TRBJ2-7; 7 nucleotides match TRBD2. The CDR3 covers 12 residues. The trim removed 5 bases at V and 8 bases at J, leaving 6 bases unmatched. The germline gives CDR1 LNHNV, CDR2 YYDKDF (reference sequence). The CDR3 DNA follows: TGTGCCACCAGCCCCCGGGGGGAAAAGCAGTACTTC. It specifies CATSPRGEKQYF.

The V and J genes are TRBV7-2 and TRBJ2-7; 9 nucleotides line up with TRBD1. Trimming at V came to 1 base and at J to 7 bases, leaving 2 bases not matched to a gene. This CDR3 has 13 amino acids. Germline CDR1 and CDR2: SGHTA and FQGNSA. The DNA of the CDR3 is TGTGCCAGCAGCTTAGTTGGGACAGGGGAGCAGTACTTC. This codes for CASSLVGTGEQYF.

The chain couples TRBV11-2 to TRBJ2-7, with 7 positions matching TRBD1. The germline gives CDR1 SGHAT, CDR2 FQNNGV. The CDR3 has 13 amino acids. With V trimmed by 6 bases and J by 2 bases, 4 bases remained unmatched. CDR3 coding DNA: TGTGCCAGCAGAGGGGGCACCCCCTACGAGCAGTACTTC. Translated, it gives CASRGGTPYEQYF. Looking up the rest from reference TRBV11-2 and TRBJ2-7 gives the full variable domain: EAGVAQSPRYKIIEKRQSVAFWCNPISGHATLYWYQQILGQGPKLLIQFQNNGVVDDSQLPKDRFSAERLKGVDSTLKIQPAKLEDSAVYLCASRGGTPYEQYFGPGTRLTVT.

This rearrangement joins TRBV4-3 to TRBJ2-5; 15 bases line up with TRBD2. This CDR3 region has 18 residues. Trimming removed 4 bases from V and 7 bases from J; junction bases left unmatched: 13. Germline lookup yields CDR1 LGHNA and CDR2 YSLEER. The CDR3 DNA follows: TGCGCCAGCAGCCCAGGACTAGCGGGGGGGACACCGTTGGGGACCCAGTACTTC. Its translation is CASSPGLAGGTPLGTQYF.

V is TRBV30 and J is TRBJ2-4; TRBD1 might be the D (6 bases). The CDR3 length is 14 residues. With 3 bases removed from V and 3 bases from J, the gap between germline ends came to 12 bases. Germline V gives CDR1 GTSNPN, CDR2 SVGIG (reference sequence). CDR3 sequence: CAWSLVGGKNIQYF. CDR3 nucleotides: TGTGCCTGGAGCCTGGTAGGGGGCAAAAACATTCAGTACTTC.

The chain links TRBV13 to TRBJ2-3; 7 bases fit TRBD2. With 4 bases clipped from V and 4 bases from J, the junction kept 5 bases outside the gene matches. CDR3 size: 14 residues. Germline V CDR1 and CDR2: PRHDT, FYEKMQ (reference sequence). CDR3 loop: CASSYGTTPDTQYF. The CDR3 DNA reads TGTGCCAGCAGCTACGGGACTACCCCAGATACGCAGTATTTT.

The chain employs TRBV4-1 and TRBJ2-3; 11 nucleotides match TRBD2. The V gene end was trimmed by 2 bases and the J gene end by 3 bases; junction bases not matched to a gene: 7. Germline loops: CDR1 MGHRA, CDR2 YSYEKL. The CDR3 sequence is 17 residues long. CDR3 sequence: CASSQLGTSGPTDTQYF. As DNA, the CDR3 is TGCGCCAGCAGCCAACTCGGGACTAGCGGACCAACAGATACGCAGTATTTT.